The sequence of this TCR beta chain was determined in a study of technical replicates of blood from a handful of donors (dated by TCRdb to about 2017). Taken from the germline V gene, the CDR1 and CDR2 loops are SGHRS and YFSETQ. Germline trimming amounts to 1 base on V and 4 bases on J, with 4 as the count of junction bases outside the gene matches. Measured from the cysteine to the phenylalanine, the CDR3 is 15 residues long. CDR3 DNA only is kept here, 45 bases in frame from base 1. As regards this clone: This clone's antigen is unknown. The input lacks base qualities; no much larger clone sits a single base away.

Libraries were constructed by the immunoSEQ multiplex PCR assay. As stored in TCRdb, this immuneACCESS dataset retains in-frame rearrangements with V and J assigned. A fraction of the clones does not appear; measured against another copy, unresolved V genes explain less than half of the discrepancy, and the remainder lacks a known reason. Present in this sample are 74,000 or so clones, 95% to 98% of which were seen just once. The top ten hold roughly 0.34% of the sample. This TCR derives from a human donor in good health. Sequenced material: T cells isolated from PBMCs. This chain joins TRBV5-1 to TRBJ2-1, with 8 central nucleotides matching TRBD2. The CDR3 protein sequence reads: CASSLSGSQYNEQFF. The nucleotides are TGCGCCAGCAGCTTGAGCGGGAGCCAGTACAATGAGCAGTTCTTC.